Reported below is one T cell receptor (beta chain). As yet, its antigen is unknown. This entry is derived from a study of T cells in Graves' hyperthyroidism and ophthalmopathy. RNA transcripts were the template for amplifying TCR beta CDR3 regions. TCR CDR3 regions were first amplified by RT-PCR with HTBI primers. TCRdb re-derived calls from the multiplex PCR reads in MiXCR, one entry per CDR3 protein. This table has a few hundred thousand distinct CDR3 sequences, more than 15% appearing once. Overall study results and limits: A model using 13 V-J features told ophthalmopathy apart from stable hyperthyroidism.

V lost 6 bases and J 5 bases, leaving 19 bases between the germline ends. The CDR3 spans 16 residues. In germline, CDR1 is SGHAT, CDR2 FQNNGV. The authors obtained PBMCs from 10 ml of fresh peripheral blood. Sample: blood. The V gene is TRBV11-2, the J gene TRBJ2-2; D might be TRBD1 (5 bases). The clonotype was recovered from a woman aged 40 to 49 with Graves' ophthalmopathy. In DNA, the CDR3 is TGTGCCAGCAGAACCCCCGGCAGGGTGGGAACCGGGGAGCTGTTTTTT. Translation gives CASRTPGRVGTGELFF.